This TCR beta chain emerged from a study of human T cells and chemical hapten exposure (dated by TCRdb to the early 2020s). Concerning the study at large: For sensitization, 2% DPC in acetone was applied to a roughly 2 cm by roughly 2 cm area of upper inner arm skin. Patch testing was performed on the upper back with Finn chambers containing 0.01% DPC, and the patch tests were scored after 6 days according to International Contact Dermatitis Research Group standards. Blood samples were taken from patients before sensitization (week 0) and at 2, 6 and about 24 weeks after DPC sensitization. The libraries were sequenced as a pool, and the TCR yield per sample differed mostly because of small variations in library volumes within the pool. Throughout the study period of around 24 weeks, patients also received therapeutic DPC doses to the scalp every week. Peripheral blood TCR repertoire changes were tracked in vivo in alopecia patients during primary and secondary sensitization to the hapten diphenylcyclopropenone (DPC). About 30 alopecia patients provided blood for TCR sequencing at one to four time points (pre-sensitization, 2, 6 and 24 weeks). Alopecia areata with under or over 50% scalp involvement, alopecia totalis and alopecia universalis were represented in the patient cohort, which was mostly female. Paper-wide results and their limitations: Repeated subsampling changed both the strength of the expansion versus patch-test correlation and the threshold at which that correlation became significant. The number of TCRs above 1 in 1000 frequency did not change with DPC sensitization; there was no evidence of global repertoire structure alterations. Significantly more large CDR3 similarity clusters were formed by expanded TCRs than by pre-sensitization or healthy control sets, consistent with antigen-driven responses. Because all patients had alopecia, a presumed autoimmune disease, the immune response of the patients might differ from that of healthy individuals. Patch test score was positively correlated with the number of PT1 expanded TCRs, with significance at thresholds 8, 16 and 32 but not at 4.

Ten or more counts support this clonotype. Its target antigen remains unknown. Base qualities are not recorded, but no much larger clone differs from it by a single base. This specimen's time point label, interpreted: patch test 1, 2 weeks after DPC sensitization. Interpreted using the paper, the treatment or condition label stands for: therapeutic diphenylcyclopropenone sensitization with weekly scalp DPC. At every patch-test visit, the blood draw took place before the patch test was put on. Patients were eligible if aged 18 to 70, diagnosed with alopecia and judged suitable for DPC therapy, and pregnant patients were excluded. Total RNA was extracted from unfractionated whole blood collected in Tempus Blood RNA tubes. Library creation used RACE. The sequencer was a NextSeq 500. During library preparation, unique molecular identifiers were attached to individual cDNA molecules so that TCRs could be counted in a quantitative, reproducible way. For every blood RNA sample, sequencing covered both the TCR alpha and TCR beta chains. In the paper's pipeline: The median number of TCRs per sample was around 96,000, ranging from about 23,224 to 690,600. V, J and CDR3 annotation of the TCR reads was performed with the Decombinator software suite. To make PS versus PT1 abundance plots, every sample was subsampled to the same number of TCRs (28,000). Expanded TCRs were defined as absent before sensitization and observed at least eight times at the 2-week time point. TCRdb's own reprocessing of the public reads used fastp at Q25 and MiXCR and kept productive beta chains. Records with the same CDR3 protein are collapsed into one entry carrying the most frequent genes and DNA. The V and J calls here are based on TCRdb, not the publication. The sample includes some 400,000 distinct CDR3 sequences, with 4% to 5.5% observed a single time. Approximately 2.3% of the sample goes to the ten largest clones.

The origin of this receptor is a woman aged 45-65 years with alopecia areata. Some clones in this sample may be carry-over from other donors' samples. Sample: whole blood, taken in connection with sensitization to the hapten diphenylcyclopropenone (DPC).

The bases are TGTGCCACCAGCAGAGCCCCGGGCGGGGCCCGAGGGACAGATACGCAGTATTTT. This is translated as CATSRAPGGARGTDTQYF. The rearrangement joined TRBV15 to TRBJ2-3, and perhaps TRBD2 as D gene, on 6 matching bases. The CDR3, cysteine through phenylalanine, is 18 amino acids long. The sequence is cut down to CDR3 DNA, 54 bases in frame from base 1. The germline V gene encodes CDR1 LNHNV and CDR2 YYDKDF (reference sequence). The V and J ends are trimmed by 1 base and 3 bases, leaving 20 bases between them.